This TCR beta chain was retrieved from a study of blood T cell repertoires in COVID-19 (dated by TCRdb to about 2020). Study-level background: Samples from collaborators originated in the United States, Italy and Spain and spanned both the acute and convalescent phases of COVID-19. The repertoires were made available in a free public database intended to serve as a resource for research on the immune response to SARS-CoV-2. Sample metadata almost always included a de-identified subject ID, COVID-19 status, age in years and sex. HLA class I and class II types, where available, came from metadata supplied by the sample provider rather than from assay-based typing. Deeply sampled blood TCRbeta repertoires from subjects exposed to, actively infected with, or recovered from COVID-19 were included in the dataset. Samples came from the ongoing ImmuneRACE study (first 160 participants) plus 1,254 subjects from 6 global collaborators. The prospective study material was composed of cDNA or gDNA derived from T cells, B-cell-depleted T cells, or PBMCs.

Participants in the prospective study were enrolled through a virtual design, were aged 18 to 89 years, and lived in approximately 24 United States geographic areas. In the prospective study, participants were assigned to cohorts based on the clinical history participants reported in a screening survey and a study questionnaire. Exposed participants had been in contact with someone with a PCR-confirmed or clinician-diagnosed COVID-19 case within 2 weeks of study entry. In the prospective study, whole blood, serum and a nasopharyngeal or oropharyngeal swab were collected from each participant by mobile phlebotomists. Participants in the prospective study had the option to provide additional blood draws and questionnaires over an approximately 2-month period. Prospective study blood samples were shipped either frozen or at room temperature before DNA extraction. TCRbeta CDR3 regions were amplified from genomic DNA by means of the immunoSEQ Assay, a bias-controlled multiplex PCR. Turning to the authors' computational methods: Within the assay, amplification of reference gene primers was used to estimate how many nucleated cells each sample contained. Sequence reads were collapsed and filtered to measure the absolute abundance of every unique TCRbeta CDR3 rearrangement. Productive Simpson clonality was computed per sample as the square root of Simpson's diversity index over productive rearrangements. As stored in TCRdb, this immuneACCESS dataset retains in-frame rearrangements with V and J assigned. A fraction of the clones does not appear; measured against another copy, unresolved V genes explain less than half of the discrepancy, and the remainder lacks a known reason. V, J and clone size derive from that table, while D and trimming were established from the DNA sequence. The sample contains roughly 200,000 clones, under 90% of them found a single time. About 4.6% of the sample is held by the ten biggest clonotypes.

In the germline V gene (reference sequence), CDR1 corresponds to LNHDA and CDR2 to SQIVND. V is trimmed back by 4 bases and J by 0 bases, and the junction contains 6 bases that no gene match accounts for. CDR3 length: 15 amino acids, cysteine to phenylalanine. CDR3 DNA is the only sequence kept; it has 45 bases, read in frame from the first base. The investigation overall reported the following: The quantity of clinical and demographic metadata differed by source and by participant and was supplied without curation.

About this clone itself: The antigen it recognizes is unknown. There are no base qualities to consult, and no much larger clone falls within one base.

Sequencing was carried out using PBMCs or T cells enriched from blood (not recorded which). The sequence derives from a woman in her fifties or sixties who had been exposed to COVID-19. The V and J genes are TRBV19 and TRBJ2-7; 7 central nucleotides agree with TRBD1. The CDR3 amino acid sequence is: CASSKGQHSSYEQYF. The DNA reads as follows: TGTGCCAGTAGTAAGGGACAGCACAGCTCCTACGAGCAGTACTTC.